These 32 T cell receptor beta chains were sequenced from one sample in a study of cytomegalovirus exposure and HLA in healthy donors. The primer mix had 60 Vbeta and 13 Jbeta primers. Repertoires were generated with immunoSEQ multiplex PCR, while TCRdb's copy carries only in-frame clones and drops some. The top ten hold over 10% of the sample, which has 100,000 to 150,000 clones, about three quarters seen once. The sequencing input was PBMCs. The receptors originated from a woman aged 60-75 years in good health and CMV-seropositive.

In its sample, this clone was seen a few times. Other DNA sequences in this specimen translate into the identical CDR3. The gene calls are TRBV30 and TRBJ2-7, with unresolved D. Per germline, CDR1 GTSNPN and CDR2 SVGIG (reference sequence). The CDR3 covers 12 residues. V shed 0 bases and J shed 3 bases, with 6 bases lying between them. The CDR3 bases are TGTGCCTGGAGTGTACTAAGCTACGAGCAGTACTTC. Translating gives CAWSVLSYEQYF.

The rearrangement joins TRBV7-2 to TRBJ1-2; D may be TRBD1 (5 bases). Germline lookup yields CDR1 SGHTA and CDR2 FQGNSA. The CDR3 runs 17 residues. The V gene lost 4 bases and the J gene lost 1 base, with 19 bases spanning the gap. The CDR3 nucleotides read TGTGCCAGCAGCTCTATTGTGCGGCGGGGGAATAACTATGGCTACACCTTC. This encodes CASSSIVRRGNNYGYTF. Variable domain in full (rest from reference TRBV7-2 and TRBJ1-2): GAGVSQSPSNKVTEKGKDVELRCDPISGHTALYWYRQSLGQGLEFLIYFQGNSAPDKSGLPSDRFSAERTGGSVSTLTIQRTQQEDSAVYLCASSSIVRRGNNYGYTFGSGTRLTVV.

This chain connects TRBV7-2 to TRBJ2-2; a possible D gene is TRBD2 (5 bases). With 5 bases removed from V and 4 bases from J, the gap between germline ends came to 14 bases. CDR1 and CDR2 from the germline V gene are SGHTA and FQGNSA. The CDR3 length is 15 residues. In nucleotides, the CDR3 is TGTGCCAGCAGCCGGGGAGCTAGCATCACCGGGGAGCTGTTTTTT. This sequence encodes CASSRGASITGELFF. Combining the CDR3 with reference TRBV7-2 and TRBJ2-2 gives the whole variable domain GAGVSQSPSNKVTEKGKDVELRCDPISGHTALYWYRQSLGQGLEFLIYFQGNSAPDKSGLPSDRFSAERTGGSVSTLTIQRTQQEDSAVYLCASSRGASITGELFFGEGSRLTVL.

This clone was recorded only once. The chain's CDR3 is CASSLALAGGPGSYNEQFF. The CDR3 nucleotides are TGTGCCAGCAGCTTGGCCCTAGCGGGAGGGCCGGGTTCCTACAATGAGCAGTTCTTC. The chain recombines TRBV5-4 with TRBJ2-1; 12 positions match TRBD2. The CDR3 is made up of 19 amino acids. CDR1 is SGHNT and CDR2 is YYREEE in the germline V gene (reference sequence). The ends lost 0 bases at V and 1 base at J; junction bases unmatched: 8.

V and J are TRBV4-2 and TRBJ2-4; D may be TRBD2 (5 bases). Germline V gene data show CDR1 as LGHNA and CDR2 as YNFKEQ. CDR3 length: 18 amino acids. V lost 0 bases, J lost 2 bases, and 17 bases lay in between. The CDR3 protein is CASSQDRGGSVPKNIQYF. The DNA for the CDR3 is TGTGCCAGCAGCCAAGATAGAGGAGGTTCCGTTCCCAAAAACATTCAGTACTTC.

CDR3 residues: CATSRGAGLPGELFF. Written as DNA, the CDR3 is TGTGCCACCAGCCGAGGGGCAGGCCTCCCCGGGGAGCTGTTTTTT. The chain has TRBV15 and TRBJ2-2; either TRBD1 or TRBD2 may fit D (5 bases each). This CDR3 comprises 15 residues. Trimming removed 5 bases from V and 6 bases from J, with 16 bases in between. CDR1 is LNHNV and CDR2 is YYDKDF in the germline V gene (reference sequence).

This chain joins TRBV18 and TRBJ1-2; unclear D gene. The CDR3 spans 16 residues. The germline gives CDR1 KGHSH, CDR2 LQKENI. V lost 4 bases, J lost 2 bases, and 17 bases lay in between. This chain's CDR3 is CASSLNHQDPNYGYTF. DNA of the CDR3: TGTGCCAGCTCACTTAATCACCAGGATCCCAACTATGGCTACACCTTC.

This chain links TRBV4-1 with TRBJ2-4; a possible D gene is TRBD1 (5 bases). The CDR3 sequence is 19 residues long. The germline gives CDR1 MGHRA, CDR2 YSYEKL. V lost 0 bases to trimming and J lost 1 base, with 19 bases between them. The CDR3 region has the DNA TGCGCCAGCAGCCAAGATTACAAGACAGCCTCAGGGGCCAAAAACATTCAGTACTTC. It specifies CASSQDYKTASGAKNIQYF.

The V call is TRBV5-1, the J call TRBJ2-1; TRBD2 agrees at 13 bases. CDR3 size: 16 residues. J was trimmed by 4 bases and V by 6 bases; bases with no gene match: 7. Germline CDR1 is SGHRS and CDR2 is YFSETQ. The CDR3 DNA reads TGCGCCAGCACCAAAGGACTAGCGGGAGCGTACAATGAGCAGTTCTTC. This translates into CASTKGLAGAYNEQFF.

The V and J genes are TRBV5-1 and TRBJ1-1; a weak D match, TRBD1 (5 bases). The CDR3 has 15 residues. Germline-derived CDR1 and CDR2 are SGHRS and YFSETQ. V lost 8 bases to trimming and J lost 5 bases, with 22 bases between them. The CDR3 here is CARMRTRPAQTEAFF. The CDR3, as DNA: TGCGCCAGAATGCGGACAAGGCCCGCTCAAACTGAAGCTTTCTTT.

The rearrangement joins TRBV7-3 to TRBJ2-5; TRBD2 agrees at 14 bases. Germline V gene data show CDR1 as SGHTA and CDR2 as FQGTGA. Unmatched junction bases numbered 5, after V lost 0 bases and J lost 11 bases. The CDR3 runs to 15 residues. The CDR3 spells CASSLTGLAGDEQYF. The DNA for the CDR3 is TGTGCCAGCAGCTTAACGGGACTAGCGGGAGATGAGCAGTACTTC.

V usage is TRBV7-9 and J usage is TRBJ2-1; the match to TRBD1 covers 9 bases. This CDR3 comprises 15 residues. From germline, CDR1 is SEHNR and CDR2 FQNEAQ (reference sequence). V lost 4 bases and J lost 6; bases outside the gene matches: 7. Here the CDR3 reads CASSSPGTGRNEQFF. In DNA, the CDR3 is TGTGCCAGCAGCTCCCCCGGGACAGGGCGCAATGAGCAGTTCTTC.

The chain joins TRBV6-6 to TRBJ1-6; a weak D match, TRBD1 (5 bases). V lost 6 bases to trimming and J lost 10 bases, with 19 bases between them. The germline V gene has CDR1 MNHNY and CDR2 SVGAGI (reference sequence). The CDR3 runs 15 residues. The CDR3 DNA reads TGTGCCAGCAGCCGGGGGACCCAACTAGGGTCACCCCTCCACTTT. Translating gives CASSRGTQLGSPLHF.

The chain joins TRBV27 to TRBJ2-1, with 11 bases aligning to TRBD2. With V trimmed by 3 bases and J by 2 bases, 6 bases remained unmatched. The CDR3 totals 17 residues. Germline-derived CDR1 and CDR2 are MNHEY and SMNVEV (reference sequence). The CDR3 nucleotides read TGTGCCAGCAGTTTTCCGCCGGGACTAGCGGCCTACAATGAGCAGTTCTTC. It translates to CASSFPPGLAAYNEQFF.

The sample holds one count of this clone. The CDR3 is CASSVATGQGARTDTQYF. The CDR3 nucleotides are TGTGCCAGCAGCGTAGCTACGGGACAGGGGGCCCGCACAGATACGCAGTATTTT. V is TRBV9 and J is TRBJ2-3, with 12 bases lining up with TRBD1. Germline V gene lookup returns CDR1 SGDLS and CDR2 YYNGEE. The ends lost 0 bases at V and 1 base at J; junction bases unmatched: 6. The CDR3 totals 18 residues.

J is TRBJ2-7 and V is TRBV5-5; weak D call: TRBD1 (6 bases). The CDR3 is 12 residues long. Germline CDR1 SGHKS, CDR2 YYEKEE (reference sequence). V lost 4 bases, J lost 6 bases, and 11 bases lay in between. For the CDR3, the DNA is TGTGCCAGCAGCGTCCAGGGGCCCGAGCAGTACTTC. Translated: CASSVQGPEQYF. The whole variable domain, remainder taken from reference TRBV5-5 and TRBJ2-7, is DAGVTQSPTHLIKTRGQQVTLRCSPISGHKSVSWYQQVLGQGPQFIFQYYEKEERGRGNFPDRFSARQFPNYSSELNVNALLLGDSALYLCASSVQGPEQYFGPGTRLTVT.

The gene calls are TRBV5-1 and TRBJ2-5, with a weak D call TRBD2 (5 bases). Germline-derived CDR1 and CDR2 are SGHRS and YFSETQ. The CDR3 covers 15 residues. V lost 0 bases and J 2 bases, leaving 11 bases between the germline ends. This CDR3 reads CASSLAPGSQETQYF. The CDR3 nucleotides read TGCGCCAGCAGCTTGGCCCCGGGATCACAAGAGACCCAGTACTTC.

This clone has more than one count but fewer than ten. Since a far larger clone is one base different, this is likely a read error. Within the sample, other DNA sequences also encode this same CDR3. The CDR3 DNA follows: TGTGCCAGCAGTCCCGGGACAGGGACCTATGGCTACACCTTC. It specifies CASSPGTGTYGYTF. The rearrangement uses TRBV27 and TRBJ1-2, with 9 bases aligning to TRBD1. V trimming: 5 bases; J trimming: 4 bases; junction bases outside the gene matches: 5. Germline CDR1 reads MNHEY; CDR2 reads SMNVEV (reference sequence). There are 14 residues in the CDR3.

The CDR3 loop reads CASRNSRGSYF. CDR3 in DNA: TGTGCCAGCCGGAATTCGAGGGGGTCGTACTTC. The chain employs TRBV6-4 and TRBJ2-7, with D maybe TRBD1 (6 bases). Per the germline V gene, CDR1 is MRHNA and CDR2 is SNTAGT. The CDR3 contains 11 residues. Trimming removed 8 bases at V and 12 bases at J, with 17 bases between.

This clone was detected only once. V is TRBV19 and J is TRBJ2-6, with TRBD1 matching over 9 bases. The junction had 10 bases not matched to a gene; V was cut back by 7 bases and J by 3 bases. This CDR3 has 17 residues. Germline V lookup: CDR1 LNHDA, CDR2 SQIVND (reference sequence). The CDR3 here is CASTLDRGHVGANVLTF. The CDR3 DNA is TGTGCCAGTACCCTGGACAGGGGTCACGTTGGGGCCAACGTCCTGACTTTC.

The V and J genes are TRBV6-5 and TRBJ2-7; tentatively, D is TRBD1 (5 bases). The CDR3 is 11 residues long. The V gene lost 5 bases and the J gene lost 7 bases, with 9 bases spanning the gap. The germline V gene has CDR1 MNHEY and CDR2 SVGAGI. The CDR3 region has the DNA TGTGCCAGCAGTCAGGGTAGGGAGCAGTACTTC. This encodes CASSQGREQYF.

The chain is built from TRBV11-2 and TRBJ2-1; 8 bases map to TRBD1. Germline assignment: CDR1 SGHAT and CDR2 FQNNGV. This CDR3 has 15 amino acids. Germline trimming cut 4 bases from V and 9 bases from J; bases unmatched to any gene: 11. CDR3 sequence (DNA): TGTGCCAGCAGCTCAACCCCGGGACAGGATATTGAGCAGTTCTTC. Translated, it gives CASSSTPGQDIEQFF.

The rearrangement links TRBV30 to TRBJ1-1; TRBD1 might be the D (5 bases). The germline gives CDR1 GTSNPN, CDR2 SVGIG (reference sequence). This CDR3 has 15 amino acids. Trimming took 1 base from V and 0 from J, leaving 12 bases between them. This CDR3 is CAWSAKGPMNTEAFF. The CDR3 DNA reads TGTGCCTGGAGTGCTAAGGGGCCCATGAACACTGAAGCTTTCTTT.

The chain combines TRBV12-5 with TRBJ1-3; TRBD1 matches at 7 bases. With V trimmed by 4 bases and J by 4 bases, 10 bases remained unmatched. In germline, CDR1 is LGHNT, CDR2 FRNRAP. The CDR3 length is 16 residues. The CDR3 spells CASGSMTGRFGNTIYF. DNA for the CDR3: TGTGCTAGTGGTTCGATGACAGGGCGGTTCGGAAACACCATATATTTT.

CDR3 amino acids: CAWSIQGYEQYF. CDR3 sequence (DNA): TGTGCCTGGAGTATACAGGGATACGAGCAGTACTTC. The chain employs TRBV30 and TRBJ2-7; perhaps TRBD1 as D (6 bases). Germline CDR1 reads GTSNPN; CDR2 reads SVGIG (reference sequence). This CDR3 is built from 12 residues. Trimming cost V 2 bases and J 4 bases, with 9 bases left between them. Complete variable domain (other parts from reference TRBV30 and TRBJ2-7): SQTIHQWPATLVQPVGSPLSLECTVEGTSNPNLYWYRQAAGRGLQLLFYSVGIGQISSEVPQNLSASRPQDRQFILSSKKLLLSDSGFYLCAWSIQGYEQYFGPGTRLTVT.

This chain uses TRBV25-1 with TRBJ1-2, with 7 bases fitting TRBD1. Germline V gene lookup returns CDR1 MGHDK and CDR2 SYGVNS. V lost 1 base to trimming and J lost 5 bases; unmatched junction nucleotides: 4. The CDR3 loop spans 14 amino acids. CDR3: CASSESRRGYGYTF. The CDR3 bases are TGTGCCAGCAGTGAATCGCGCAGGGGGTATGGCTACACCTTC.

In this sample, this clone turned up a few times. V gene TRBV4-3 combines with J gene TRBJ2-1, with D hard to call. The CDR3 loop spans 12 amino acids. V lost 6 bases and J lost 4, with 7 bases in between. The germline CDR1 and CDR2 sequences are LGHNA and YSLEER. The CDR3: CASSKRYNEQFF. The CDR3 bases are TGCGCCAGCAGTAAGAGATACAATGAGCAGTTCTTC.

The chain is built from TRBV20-1 and TRBJ1-3; D not certain. There are 11 residues in the CDR3. The germline V and J ends were trimmed by 4 bases and 4 bases, with 5 bases remaining between them. Looked up from germline, CDR1 is DFQATT and CDR2 is SNEGSKA (reference sequence). CDR3 residues: CSAILGNTIYF. CDR3 bases: TGCAGTGCTATCCTCGGAAACACCATATATTTT.

This clone was found once. The genes are TRBV7-2 and TRBJ2-1; no firm D call. V was pared by 1 base and J by 5 bases, with 9 bases between. The CDR3 sequence is 14 residues long. Germline V gives CDR1 SGHTA, CDR2 FQGNSA. The CDR3 nucleotides are TGTGCCAGCAGCTTAGTCAGAACTAACAATGAGCAGTTCTTC. Protein product: CASSLVRTNNEQFF.

This clone has ten or more counts. This rearrangement joins TRBV7-9 to TRBJ2-7; 9 bases are shared with TRBD2. The V gene's germline CDR1 is SEHNR and CDR2 FQNEAQ (reference sequence). The CDR3 is 15 amino acids. V lost 10 bases to trimming and J lost 3 bases; unmatched junction nucleotides: 13. The CDR3 reads CATTLGAGGDYEQYF. The CDR3 nucleotides read TGTGCCACCACATTGGGGGCGGGAGGGGACTACGAGCAGTACTTC.

The chain uses TRBV20-1 and TRBJ1-4, with no clear D. This CDR3 comprises 11 residues. V lost 7 bases, J lost 8 bases, and 11 bases lay in between. Germline CDR1 and CDR2: DFQATT and SNEGSKA (reference sequence). Here the CDR3 reads CSVPRGEKLFF. In DNA form, the CDR3 reads TGCAGTGTCCCTAGAGGCGAAAAACTGTTTTTT.

V gene TRBV19 combines with J gene TRBJ1-4, with 7 positions matching TRBD1. Germline V gene sequence: CDR1 LNHDA, CDR2 SQIVND (reference sequence). The CDR3 consists of 12 residues. The V and J ends lost 7 bases and 8 bases, in that order; junction bases with no gene match: 4. The CDR3 loop reads CASKQGEEKLFF. CDR3 bases: TGTGCCAGTAAGCAGGGGGAGGAAAAACTGTTTTTT.